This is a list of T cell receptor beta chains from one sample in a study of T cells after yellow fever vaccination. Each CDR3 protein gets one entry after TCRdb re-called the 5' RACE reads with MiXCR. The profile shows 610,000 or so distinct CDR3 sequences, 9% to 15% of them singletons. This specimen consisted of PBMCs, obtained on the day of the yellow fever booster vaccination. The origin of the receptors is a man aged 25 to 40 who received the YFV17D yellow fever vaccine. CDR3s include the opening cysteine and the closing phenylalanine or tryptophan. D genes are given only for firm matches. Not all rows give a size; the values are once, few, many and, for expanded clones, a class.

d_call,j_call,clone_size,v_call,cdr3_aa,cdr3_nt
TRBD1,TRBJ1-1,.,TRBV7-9,CASSLGGQSLEAFF,TGTGCCAGCAGCTTAGGGGGACAGAGTCTTGAAGCTTTCTTT
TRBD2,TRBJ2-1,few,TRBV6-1,CASRASGVEQFF,TGTGCCAGCAGGGCAAGCGGGGTTGAGCAGTTCTTC
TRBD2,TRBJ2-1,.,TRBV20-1,CSAHGRGSYNEQFF,TGCAGTGCTCACGGGAGGGGCTCCTACAATGAGCAGTTCTTC
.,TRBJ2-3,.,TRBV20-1,CSAGQSTDTQYF,TGCAGTGCCGGGCAGAGCACAGATACGCAGTATTTT
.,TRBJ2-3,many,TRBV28,CATSVGGTDTQYF,TGTGCCACCTCTGTCGGGGGCACAGATACGCAGTATTTT
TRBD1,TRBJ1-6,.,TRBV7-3,CASSYRDRDSPLHF,TGTGCCAGCAGCTACCGGGACAGGGATTCACCCCTCCACTTT
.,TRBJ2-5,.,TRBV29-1,CSVDGGQETQYF,TGCAGCGTTGACGGGGGTCAAGAGACCCAGTACTTC
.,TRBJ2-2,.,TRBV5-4,CASSGEDGRMNGELFF,TGTGCCAGCAGCGGGGAGGACGGGAGAATGAACGGGGAGCTGTTTTTT
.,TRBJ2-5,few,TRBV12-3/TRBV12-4,CASSPFPYQETQYF,TGTGCCAGCAGTCCCTTCCCGTACCAAGAGACCCAGTACTTC
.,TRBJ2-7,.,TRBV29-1,CSVVQQMAYEQYF,TGCAGCGTTGTCCAGCAAATGGCCTACGAGCAGTACTTC
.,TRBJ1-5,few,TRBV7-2,CASSQDQGPYSNQPQHF,TGTGCCAGCAGCCAAGATCAGGGGCCTTATAGCAATCAGCCCCAGCATTTT
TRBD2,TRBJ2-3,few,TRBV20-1,CSAIGRGTSSTDTQYF,TGCAGTGCCATAGGGAGGGGCACCTCTAGCACAGATACGCAGTATTTT
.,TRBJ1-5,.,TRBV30,CAWSDRTLQPQHF,TGTGCCTGGTCCGACCGGACTCTACAGCCCCAGCATTTT
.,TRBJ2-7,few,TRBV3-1,CASSRTGEYYEQYF,TGTGCCAGCAGCCGGACGGGGGAGTACTACGAGCAGTACTTC
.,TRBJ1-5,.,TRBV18,CASSPGLEQPQHF,TGTGCCAGCTCACCCGGACTTGAGCAGCCCCAGCATTTT
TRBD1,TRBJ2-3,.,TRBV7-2,CASSIGTGADTQYF,TGTGCCAGCAGCATCGGGACAGGGGCAGATACGCAGTATTTT
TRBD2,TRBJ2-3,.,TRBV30,CAFSRQRGPVQYF,TGTGCCTTTTCTCGCCAGCGGGGACCCGTACAGTATTTT
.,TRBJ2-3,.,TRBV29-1,CSADRGSTDTQYF,TGCAGCGCCGACCGTGGGAGCACAGATACGCAGTATTTT
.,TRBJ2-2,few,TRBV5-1,CASQVLNTGELFF,TGCGCCAGCCAAGTCCTGAACACCGGGGAGCTGTTTTTT
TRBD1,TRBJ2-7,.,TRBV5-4,CASRLPGGEQYF,TGTGCCAGCAGACTCCCAGGGGGCGAGCAGTACTTC
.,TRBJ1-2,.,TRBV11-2,CASSFRGGYTF,TGTGCCAGCAGCTTCAGGGGTGGCTACACCTTC
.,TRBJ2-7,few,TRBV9,CASSVGGSPGEQYF,TGTGCCAGCAGCGTAGGTGGGTCCCCGGGCGAGCAGTACTTC
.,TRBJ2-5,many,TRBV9,CASSVGTLFQETQYF,TGTGCCAGCAGCGTAGGGACTCTATTTCAAGAGACCCAGTACTTC
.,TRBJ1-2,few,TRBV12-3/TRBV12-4,CASSSRGRKANYGYTF,TGTGCCAGCAGTTCGCGGGGACGGAAAGCTAACTATGGCTACACCTTC
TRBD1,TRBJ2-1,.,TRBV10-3,CAISDPGQGDNEQFF,TGTGCCATCAGTGACCCCGGACAGGGGGACAATGAGCAGTTCTTC
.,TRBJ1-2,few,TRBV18,CASSPRQDYGYTF,TGTGCCAGCTCACCGAGACAGGACTATGGCTACACCTTC
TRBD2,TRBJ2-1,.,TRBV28,CASSSWTSGSGYSEQFF,TGTGCCAGCAGTTCCTGGACTAGCGGGTCAGGGTACTCTGAGCAGTTCTTC
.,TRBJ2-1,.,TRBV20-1,CSARDSGVTLTEQFF,TGCAGTGCTAGAGATTCGGGAGTTACTCTCACTGAGCAGTTCTTC
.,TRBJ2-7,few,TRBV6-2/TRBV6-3,CASSKRGMSSYEQYF,TGTGCCAGCAGTAAACGGGGAATGAGCTCCTACGAGCAGTACTTC
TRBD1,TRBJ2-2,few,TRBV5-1,CASSLAWTGKGPNTGELFF,TGCGCCAGCAGCTTGGCGTGGACAGGGAAGGGACCGAACACCGGGGAGCTGTTTTTT
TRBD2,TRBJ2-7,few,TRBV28,CASSSLAGGAYEQYF,TGTGCCAGCAGTAGCCTAGCGGGAGGGGCGTACGAGCAGTACTTC
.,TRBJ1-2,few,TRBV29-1,CSVRPGDFGYTF,TGCAGCGTTCGTCCAGGGGACTTCGGCTACACCTTC
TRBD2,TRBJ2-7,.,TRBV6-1,CASRVAGVPHEQYF,TGTGCCAGCAGGGTCGCGGGAGTACCTCACGAGCAGTACTTC
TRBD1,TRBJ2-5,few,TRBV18,CASSGRGRQETQYF,TGTGCCAGCTCGGGCAGGGGGCGGCAAGAGACCCAGTACTTC
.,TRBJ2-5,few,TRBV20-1,CSAVGQETQYF,TGCAGTGCTGTGGGCCAAGAGACCCAGTACTTC
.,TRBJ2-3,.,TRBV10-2,CASRSSHRAGLDTQYF,TGCGCCTCTCGGTCGTCCCATCGGGCAGGGCTAGATACGCAGTATTTT
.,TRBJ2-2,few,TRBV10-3,CAISEPYTNTGELFF,TGTGCCATCAGTGAGCCGTACACAAACACCGGGGAGCTGTTTTTT
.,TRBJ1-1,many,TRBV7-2,CASSLQENTEAFF,TGTGCCAGCAGCCTCCAGGAGAACACTGAAGCTTTCTTT
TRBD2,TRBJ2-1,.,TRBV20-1,CSARIGAGGTYNEQFF,TGCAGTGCTAGAATAGGGGCGGGAGGGACCTACAATGAGCAGTTCTTC
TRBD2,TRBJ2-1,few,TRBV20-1,CSAPLAGSYNEQFF,TGCAGTGCTCCCCTAGCGGGCTCCTACAATGAGCAGTTCTTC
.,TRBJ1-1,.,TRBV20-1,CSATRAKDTEAFF,TGCAGTGCTACTAGGGCGAAAGACACTGAAGCTTTCTTT
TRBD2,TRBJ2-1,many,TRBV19,CASSGGSGRLNEQFF,TGTGCCAGTAGTGGGGGGAGCGGGAGGCTCAATGAGCAGTTCTTC
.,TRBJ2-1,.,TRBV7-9,CASSLEVASDEQFF,TGTGCCAGCAGCTTAGAGGTAGCCTCCGATGAGCAGTTCTTC